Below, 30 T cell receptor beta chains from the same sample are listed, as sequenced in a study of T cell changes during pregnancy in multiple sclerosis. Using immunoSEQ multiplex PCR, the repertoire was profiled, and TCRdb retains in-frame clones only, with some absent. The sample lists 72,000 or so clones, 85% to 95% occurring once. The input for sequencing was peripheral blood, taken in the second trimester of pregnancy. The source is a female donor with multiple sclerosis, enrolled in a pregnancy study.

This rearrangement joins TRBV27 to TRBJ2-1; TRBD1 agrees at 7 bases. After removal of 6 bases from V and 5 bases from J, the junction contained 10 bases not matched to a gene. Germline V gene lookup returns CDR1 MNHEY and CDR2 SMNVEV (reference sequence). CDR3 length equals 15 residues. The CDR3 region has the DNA TGTGCCAGCAGAGACAGGGTGTCGACCCACAATGAGCAGTTCTTC. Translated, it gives CASRDRVSTHNEQFF.

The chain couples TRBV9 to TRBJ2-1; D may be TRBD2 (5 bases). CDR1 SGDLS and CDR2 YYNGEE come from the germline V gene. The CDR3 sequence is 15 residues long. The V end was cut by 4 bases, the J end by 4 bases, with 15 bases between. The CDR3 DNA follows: TGTGCCAGCAGCCCGAAGAGGGAGAGATACAATGAGCAGTTCTTC. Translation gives CASSPKRERYNEQFF. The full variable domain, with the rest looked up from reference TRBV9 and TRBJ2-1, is DSGVTQTPKHLITATGQRVTLRCSPRSGDLSVYWYQQSLDQGLQFLIQYYNGEERAKGNILERFSAQQFPDLHSELNLSSLELGDSALYFCASSPKRERYNEQFFGPGTRLTVL.

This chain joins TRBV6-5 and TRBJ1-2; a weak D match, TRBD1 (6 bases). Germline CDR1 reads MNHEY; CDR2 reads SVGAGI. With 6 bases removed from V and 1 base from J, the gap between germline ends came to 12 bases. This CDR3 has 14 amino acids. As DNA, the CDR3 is TGTGCCAGCAGCCCGGACAGCCGTAACTATGGCTACACCTTC. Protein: CASSPDSRNYGYTF.

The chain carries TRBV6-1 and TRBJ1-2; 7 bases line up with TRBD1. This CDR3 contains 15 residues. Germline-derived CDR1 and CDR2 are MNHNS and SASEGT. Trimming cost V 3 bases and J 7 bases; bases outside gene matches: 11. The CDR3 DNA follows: TGTGCCAGCAGTGAGGGAGACAGGGAAGGGGGTGGCTACACCTTC. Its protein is CASSEGDREGGGYTF.

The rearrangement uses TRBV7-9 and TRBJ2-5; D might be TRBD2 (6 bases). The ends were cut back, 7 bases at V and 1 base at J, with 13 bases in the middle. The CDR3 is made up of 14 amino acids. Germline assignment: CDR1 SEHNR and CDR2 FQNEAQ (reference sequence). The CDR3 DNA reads TGTGCCAGCACGGTTGCCGGGGGCCAAGAGACCCAGTACTTC. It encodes CASTVAGGQETQYF.

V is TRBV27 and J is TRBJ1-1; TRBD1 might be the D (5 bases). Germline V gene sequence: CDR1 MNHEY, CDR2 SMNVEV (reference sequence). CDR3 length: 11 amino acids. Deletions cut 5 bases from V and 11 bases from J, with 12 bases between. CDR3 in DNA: TGTGCCAGCAGTCGGGGGGTGGAGGCTTTCTTT. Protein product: CASSRGVEAFF.

The CDR3 spells CASTPRRIGTGGYEQYF. Written as DNA, the CDR3 is TGTGCCAGCACCCCAAGACGTATAGGGACAGGAGGGTACGAGCAGTACTTC. The V call is TRBV7-8, the J call TRBJ2-7, with 8 bases aligning to TRBD1. The CDR3 is made up of 17 amino acids. V gave up 7 bases and J gave up 4 bases; unmatched junction bases: 18. Germline CDR1 reads SGHVS; CDR2 reads FQNEAQ.

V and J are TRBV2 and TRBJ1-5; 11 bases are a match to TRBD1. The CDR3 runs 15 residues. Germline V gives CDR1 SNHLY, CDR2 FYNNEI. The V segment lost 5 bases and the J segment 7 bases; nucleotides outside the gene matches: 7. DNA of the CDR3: TGTGCCAGCAGTCAAGGACAGGGGGCCGGGCAGCCCCAGCATTTT. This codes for CASSQGQGAGQPQHF.

The CDR3 bases are TGTGCCAGCAGCTCCGGGCTCACGGGGAATTCACCCCTCCACTTT. It is translated as CASSSGLTGNSPLHF. V and J are TRBV7-9 and TRBJ1-6; D not resolved. The V gene's germline CDR1 is SEHNR and CDR2 FQNEAQ (reference sequence). The CDR3 contains 15 residues. The V end was cut by 4 bases, the J end by 7 bases, with 14 bases between.

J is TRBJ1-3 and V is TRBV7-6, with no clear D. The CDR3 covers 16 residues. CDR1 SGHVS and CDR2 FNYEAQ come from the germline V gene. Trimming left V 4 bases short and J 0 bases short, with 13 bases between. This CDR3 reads CASSSSPEISGNTIYF. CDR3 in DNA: TGTGCCAGCAGCTCCTCCCCTGAGATCTCTGGAAACACCATATATTTT.

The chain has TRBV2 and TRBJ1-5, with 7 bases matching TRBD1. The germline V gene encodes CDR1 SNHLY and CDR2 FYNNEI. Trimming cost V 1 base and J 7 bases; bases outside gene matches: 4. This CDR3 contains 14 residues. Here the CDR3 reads CASSEDRGGQPQHF. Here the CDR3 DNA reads TGTGCCAGCAGTGAAGACAGGGGAGGACAGCCCCAGCATTTT.

The CDR3 DNA reads as TGCGCCAGCGGGGGGGGCTCCTATAATTCACCCCTCCACTTT. Its protein product is CASGGGSYNSPLHF. The gene calls are TRBV4-1 and TRBJ1-6; D might be TRBD1 (5 bases). The length of the CDR3 is 14 residues. Trimming pared 8 bases from V and 0 bases from J, leaving 8 bases between. CDR1 MGHRA and CDR2 YSYEKL come from the germline V gene.

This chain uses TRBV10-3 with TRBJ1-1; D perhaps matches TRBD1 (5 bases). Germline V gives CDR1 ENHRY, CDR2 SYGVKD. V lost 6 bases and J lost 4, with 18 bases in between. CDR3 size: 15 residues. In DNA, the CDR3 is TGTGCCATCAGCCCCGCCGGGGGAGGTGGCACTGAAGCTTTCTTT. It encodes CAISPAGGGGTEAFF.

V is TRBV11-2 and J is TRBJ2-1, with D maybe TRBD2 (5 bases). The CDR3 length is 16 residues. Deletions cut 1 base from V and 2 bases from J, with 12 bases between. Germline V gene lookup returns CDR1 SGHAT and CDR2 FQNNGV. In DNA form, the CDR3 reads TGTGCCAGCAGCTTAGGAGCCGGGGTAACCTACAATGAGCAGTTCTTC. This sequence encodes CASSLGAGVTYNEQFF. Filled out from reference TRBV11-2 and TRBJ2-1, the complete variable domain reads EAGVAQSPRYKIIEKRQSVAFWCNPISGHATLYWYQQILGQGPKLLIQFQNNGVVDDSQLPKDRFSAERLKGVDSTLKIQPAKLEDSAVYLCASSLGAGVTYNEQFFGPGTRLTVL.

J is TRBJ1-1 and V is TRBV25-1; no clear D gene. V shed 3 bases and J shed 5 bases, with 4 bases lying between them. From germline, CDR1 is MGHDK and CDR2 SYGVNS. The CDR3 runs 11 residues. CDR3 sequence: CASSDSTEAFF. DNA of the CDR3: TGTGCCAGCAGTGATTCGACTGAAGCTTTCTTT. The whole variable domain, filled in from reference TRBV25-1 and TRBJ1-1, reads EADIYQTPRYLVIGTGKKITLECSQTMGHDKMYWYQQDPGMELHLIHYSYGVNSTEKGDLSSESTVSRIRTEHFPLTLESARPSHTSQYLCASSDSTEAFFGQGTRLTVV.

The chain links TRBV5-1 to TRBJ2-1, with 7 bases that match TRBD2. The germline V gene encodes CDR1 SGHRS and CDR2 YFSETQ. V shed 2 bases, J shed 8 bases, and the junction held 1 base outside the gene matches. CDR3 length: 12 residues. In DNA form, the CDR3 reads TGCGCCAGCAGCTTACGGGGGGATGAGCAGTTCTTC. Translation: CASSLRGDEQFF. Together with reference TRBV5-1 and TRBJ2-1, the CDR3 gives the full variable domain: KAGVTQTPRYLIKTRGQQVTLSCSPISGHRSVSWYQQTPGQGLQFLFEYFSETQRNKGNFPGRFSGRQFSNSRSEMNVSTLELGDSALYLCASSLRGDEQFFGPGTRLTVL.

The CDR3 DNA sequence: TGTGCCTGTTTAGTAAACCCTTCTGGAAACACCATATATTTT. It is translated as CACLVNPSGNTIYF. This chain uses TRBV30 with TRBJ1-3; D is ambiguous. With 6 bases removed from V and 1 base from J, the gap between germline ends came to 13 bases. The CDR3 runs to 14 residues. Germline CDR1 is GTSNPN and CDR2 is SVGIG (reference sequence).

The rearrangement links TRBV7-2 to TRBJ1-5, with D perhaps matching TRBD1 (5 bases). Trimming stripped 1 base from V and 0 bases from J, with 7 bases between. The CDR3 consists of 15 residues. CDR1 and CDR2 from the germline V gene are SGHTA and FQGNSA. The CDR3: CASSLGQHSNQPQHF. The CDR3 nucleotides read TGTGCCAGCAGCTTAGGACAGCATAGCAATCAGCCCCAGCATTTT.

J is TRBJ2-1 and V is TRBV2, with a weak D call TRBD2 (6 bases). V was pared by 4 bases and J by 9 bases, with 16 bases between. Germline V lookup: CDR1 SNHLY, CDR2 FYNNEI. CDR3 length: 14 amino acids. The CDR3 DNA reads TGTGCCAGCAGTGTCCGGGACTCTGGTTCTGAGCAGTTCTTC. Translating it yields CASSVRDSGSEQFF.

In nucleotides, the CDR3 is TGTGCCAGCAGTTCCGGGACAGGGACTATCTATGAGCAGTTCTTC. As protein: CASSSGTGTIYEQFF. The rearrangement joins TRBV27 to TRBJ2-1; 9 bases match TRBD1. This CDR3 has 15 amino acids. Trimming removed 4 bases from V and 8 bases from J; junction bases left unmatched: 9. Germline V CDR1 and CDR2: MNHEY, SMNVEV (reference sequence).

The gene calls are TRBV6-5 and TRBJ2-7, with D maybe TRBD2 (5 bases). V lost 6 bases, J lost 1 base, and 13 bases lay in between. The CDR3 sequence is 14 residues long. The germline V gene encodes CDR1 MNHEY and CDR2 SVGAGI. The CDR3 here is CASSIGLQSYEQYF. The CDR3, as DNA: TGTGCCAGCAGCATTGGACTCCAATCCTACGAGCAGTACTTC.

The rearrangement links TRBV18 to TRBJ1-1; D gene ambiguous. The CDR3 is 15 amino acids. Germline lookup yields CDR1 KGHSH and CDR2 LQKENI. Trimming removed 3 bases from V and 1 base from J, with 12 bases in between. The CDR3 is CASSPQGWANTEAFF. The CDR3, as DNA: TGTGCCAGCTCACCCCAAGGATGGGCGAACACTGAAGCTTTCTTT.

Written as DNA, the CDR3 is TGTGCCAGCAGTTTGCGGGGGGCAGGCAATCAGCCCCAGCATTTT. It is translated as CASSLRGAGNQPQHF. The V and J genes are TRBV28 and TRBJ1-5, with D perhaps TRBD1 (6 bases). Trimming removed 3 bases from V and 2 bases from J, with 11 bases in between. Germline CDR1 and CDR2: MDHEN and SYDVKM. The CDR3 extends over 15 amino acids.

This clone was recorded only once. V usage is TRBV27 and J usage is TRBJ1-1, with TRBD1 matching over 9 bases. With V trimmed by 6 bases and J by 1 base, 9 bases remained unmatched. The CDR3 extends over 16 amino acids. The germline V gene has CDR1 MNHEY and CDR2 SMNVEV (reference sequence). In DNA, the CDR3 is TGTGCCAGCAGGGTGACAGGGGGTTTACCGAACACTGAAGCTTTCTTT. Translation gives CASRVTGGLPNTEAFF.

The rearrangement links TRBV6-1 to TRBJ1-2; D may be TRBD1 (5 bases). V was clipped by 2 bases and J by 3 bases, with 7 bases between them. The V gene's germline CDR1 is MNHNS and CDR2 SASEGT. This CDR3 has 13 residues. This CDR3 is CASSESGDYGYTF. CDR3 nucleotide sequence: TGTGCCAGCAGTGAATCGGGGGACTATGGCTACACCTTC.

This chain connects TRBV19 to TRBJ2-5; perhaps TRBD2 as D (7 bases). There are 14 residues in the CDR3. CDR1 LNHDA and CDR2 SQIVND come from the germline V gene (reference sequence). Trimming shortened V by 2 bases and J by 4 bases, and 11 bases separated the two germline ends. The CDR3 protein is CASSISGGSETQYF. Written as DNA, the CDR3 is TGTGCCAGTAGTATATCGGGGGGCTCAGAGACCCAGTACTTC. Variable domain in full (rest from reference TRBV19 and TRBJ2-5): DGGITQSPKYLFRKEGQNVTLSCEQNLNHDAMYWYRQDPGQGLRLIYYSQIVNDFQKGDIAEGYSVSREKKESFPLTVTSAQKNPTAFYLCASSISGGSETQYFGPGTRLLVL.

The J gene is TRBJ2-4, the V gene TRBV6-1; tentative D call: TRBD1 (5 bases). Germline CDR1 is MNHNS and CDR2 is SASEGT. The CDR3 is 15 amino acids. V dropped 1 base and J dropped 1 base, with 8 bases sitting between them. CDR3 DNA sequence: TGTGCCAGCAGTGAAGTTGGACATGCCAAAAACATTCAGTACTTC. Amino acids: CASSEVGHAKNIQYF.

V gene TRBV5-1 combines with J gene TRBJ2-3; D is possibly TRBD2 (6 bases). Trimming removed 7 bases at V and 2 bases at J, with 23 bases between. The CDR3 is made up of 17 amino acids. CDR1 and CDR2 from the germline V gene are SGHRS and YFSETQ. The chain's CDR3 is CASDRYPSGPATDTQYF. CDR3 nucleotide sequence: TGCGCCAGCGACCGATACCCCAGCGGGCCCGCCACAGATACGCAGTATTTT.

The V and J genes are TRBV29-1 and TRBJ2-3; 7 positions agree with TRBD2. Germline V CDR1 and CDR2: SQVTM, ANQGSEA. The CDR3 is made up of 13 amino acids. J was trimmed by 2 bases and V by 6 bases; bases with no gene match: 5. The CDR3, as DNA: TGCAGCGTCGTCGGGGGGATCACAGATACGCAGTATTTT. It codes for CSVVGGITDTQYF.

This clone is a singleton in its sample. CDR3 residues: CATSRGDRDLSNQPQHF. The CDR3 coding sequence is TGTGCCACCAGCAGGGGGGACAGGGATCTTAGCAATCAGCCCCAGCATTTT. This chain joins TRBV15 and TRBJ1-5; 9 bases align to TRBD1. CDR3 length: 17 amino acids. Losses at the gene ends were 3 bases for V and 0 bases for J; bases not matched to a gene: 6. Looked up from germline, CDR1 is LNHNV and CDR2 is YYDKDF (reference sequence).